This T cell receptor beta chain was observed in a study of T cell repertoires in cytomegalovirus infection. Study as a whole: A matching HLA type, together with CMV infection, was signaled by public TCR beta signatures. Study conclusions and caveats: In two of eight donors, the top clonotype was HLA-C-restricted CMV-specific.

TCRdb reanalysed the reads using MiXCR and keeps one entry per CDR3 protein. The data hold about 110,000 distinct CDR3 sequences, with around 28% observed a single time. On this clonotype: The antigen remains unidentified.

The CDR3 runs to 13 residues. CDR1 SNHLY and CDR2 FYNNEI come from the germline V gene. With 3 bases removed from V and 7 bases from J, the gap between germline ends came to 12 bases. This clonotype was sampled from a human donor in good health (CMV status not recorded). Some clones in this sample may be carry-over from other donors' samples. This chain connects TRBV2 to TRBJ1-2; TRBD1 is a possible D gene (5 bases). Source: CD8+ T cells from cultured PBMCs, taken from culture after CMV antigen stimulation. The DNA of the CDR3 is TGTGCCAGCAGTGACAGGGCAGGTCGTGGCTACACCTTC. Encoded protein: CASSDRAGRGYTF.